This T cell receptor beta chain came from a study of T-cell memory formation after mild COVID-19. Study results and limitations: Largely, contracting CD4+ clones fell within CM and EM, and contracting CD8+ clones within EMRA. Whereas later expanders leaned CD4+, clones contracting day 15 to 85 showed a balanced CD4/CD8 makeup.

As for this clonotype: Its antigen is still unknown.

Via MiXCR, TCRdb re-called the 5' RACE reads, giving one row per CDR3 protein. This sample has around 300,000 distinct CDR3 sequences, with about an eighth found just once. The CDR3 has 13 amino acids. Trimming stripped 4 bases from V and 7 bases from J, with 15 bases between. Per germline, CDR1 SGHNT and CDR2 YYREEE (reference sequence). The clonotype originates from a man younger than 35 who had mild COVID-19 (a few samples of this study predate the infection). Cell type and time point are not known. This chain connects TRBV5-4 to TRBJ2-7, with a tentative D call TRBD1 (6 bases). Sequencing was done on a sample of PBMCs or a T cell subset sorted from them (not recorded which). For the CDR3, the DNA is TGTGCCAGCAGCGGGACCCTTAGGGGGGAGCAGTACGTC. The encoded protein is CASSGTLRGEQYV.